These 23 T cell receptor beta chains were all obtained from the same sample, sequenced in a study of shared clonotypes between healthy human individuals. Method: immunoSEQ multiplex PCR; TCRdb's copy keeps in-frame clones and lacks some. The sample carries about 980,000 clones, approximately 80% recorded once. The specimen was memory CD4+ T cells sorted from blood. Regarding subset: CD45RA-negative fraction. The receptors come from a man younger than 35 in good health.

The chain recombines TRBV5-1 with TRBJ1-2; the match to TRBD1 covers 8 bases. The V segment lost 2 bases and the J segment 4 bases; nucleotides outside the gene matches: 4. The CDR3 is made up of 14 amino acids. From germline, CDR1 is SGHRS and CDR2 YFSETQ. CDR3 loop: CASSLEQGAYGYTF. Here the CDR3 DNA reads TGCGCCAGCAGCTTAGAGCAGGGGGCCTATGGCTACACCTTC.

There are a few counts of this clone. This sequence joins TRBV29-1 and TRBJ1-1, with no clear D. Germline assignment: CDR1 SQVTM and CDR2 ANQGSEA. V gave up 2 bases and J gave up 0 bases, with 7 bases separating them. This CDR3 region has 13 residues. The CDR3 DNA reads as TGCAGCGTTGAAAGACCGATGAACACTGAAGCTTTCTTT. This encodes CSVERPMNTEAFF.

This clone appeared once. J is TRBJ1-2 and V is TRBV2; no reliable D call. Trimming cost V 4 bases and J 1 base, with 10 bases left between them. The CDR3 sequence is 14 residues long. From germline, CDR1 is SNHLY and CDR2 FYNNEI. This CDR3 is CASSVKPLNYGYTF. As DNA, the CDR3 is TGTGCCAGCAGTGTCAAGCCCCTTAACTATGGCTACACCTTC. Drawing the rest from reference TRBV2 and TRBJ1-2, the complete variable domain is EPEVTQTPSHQVTQMGQEVILRCVPISNHLYFYWYRQILGQKVEFLVSFYNNEISEKSEIFDDQFSVERPDGSNFTLKIRSTKLEDSAMYFCASSVKPLNYGYTFGSGTRLTVV.

The J gene is TRBJ2-5, the V gene TRBV28, with D perhaps being TRBD1 or TRBD2 (6 bases each). Germline V gives CDR1 MDHEN, CDR2 SYDVKM. V lost 0 bases and J lost 4, with 9 bases in between. The CDR3 runs to 14 residues. The CDR3 region is CASSLWGGRETQYF. CDR3 DNA sequence: TGTGCCAGCAGTTTATGGGGGGGCCGAGAGACCCAGTACTTC.

This chain links TRBV27 with TRBJ1-1; a possible D gene is TRBD1 (5 bases). There are 15 residues in the CDR3. Germline assignment: CDR1 MNHEY and CDR2 SMNVEV (reference sequence). With 7 bases removed from V and 5 bases from J, the gap between germline ends came to 20 bases. The DNA of the CDR3 is TGTGCCAGCAAGGCAAGGACAAGGGAGGGTACTGAAGCTTTCTTT. It is translated as CASKARTREGTEAFF.

The chain uses TRBV6-6 and TRBJ2-2; D may be TRBD2 (5 bases). From germline, CDR1 is MNHNY and CDR2 SVGAGI (reference sequence). V was clipped by 5 bases and J by 3 bases, with 10 bases between them. CDR3 size: 14 residues. Here the CDR3 DNA reads TGTGCCAGCAGTCCCAGCGGTTACACCGGGGAGCTGTTTTTT. Its protein is CASSPSGYTGELFF.

Comment on this clone: The same CDR3 can be traced to other DNA sequences in this sample. The chain has TRBV5-1 and TRBJ1-1, with D perhaps matching TRBD1 (5 bases). The CDR3 covers 14 residues. The V gene's germline CDR1 is SGHRS and CDR2 YFSETQ. V lost 2 bases to trimming and J lost 0 bases, with 8 bases between them. CDR3 DNA sequence: TGCGCCAGCAGCTTAGAGGGGATGAACACTGAAGCTTTCTTT. Protein sequence: CASSLEGMNTEAFF.

The J gene is TRBJ2-2, the V gene TRBV2; TRBD1 is a possible D gene (7 bases). Germline V gene data show CDR1 as SNHLY and CDR2 as FYNNEI. V was trimmed by 6 bases and J by 6 bases, leaving 14 bases between them. CDR3 length equals 14 residues. The CDR3 is CASREGQKAGELFF. The CDR3 nucleotides read TGTGCCAGCAGGGAGGGACAGAAAGCCGGGGAGCTGTTTTTT. The full variable domain, completed using reference TRBV2 and TRBJ2-2, is EPEVTQTPSHQVTQMGQEVILRCVPISNHLYFYWYRQILGQKVEFLVSFYNNEISEKSEIFDDQFSVERPDGSNFTLKIRSTKLEDSAMYFCASREGQKAGELFFGEGSRLTVL.

This clone was found once. The chain carries TRBV30 and TRBJ1-2; D unresolved. Deletions cut 3 bases from V and 4 bases from J, with 18 bases between. The germline CDR1 and CDR2 sequences are GTSNPN and SVGIG (reference sequence). The CDR3 totals 15 residues. The CDR3 nucleotides read TGTGCCTGGAGATTGCCTTGGGCAGGCACCTATGGCTACACCTTC. Protein sequence: CAWRLPWAGTYGYTF.

This clone showed up just a few times. The chain employs TRBV5-6 and TRBJ1-2; D is possibly TRBD1 (5 bases). Trimming pared 4 bases from V and 4 bases from J, leaving 17 bases between. There are 15 residues in the CDR3. Germline CDR1 reads SGHDT; CDR2 reads YYEEEE. This chain's CDR3 is CASSPAGPSLYGYTF. The CDR3 DNA reads as TGTGCCAGCAGCCCCGCAGGGCCCTCTCTCTATGGCTACACCTTC.

In its sample, this clone was seen a few times. The chain couples TRBV4-2 to TRBJ2-3, with TRBD2 identical over 9 bases. The ends lost 6 bases at V and 6 bases at J; junction bases unmatched: 10. The CDR3 sequence is 15 residues long. The germline CDR1 and CDR2 sequences are LGHNA and YNFKEQ. CDR3 region: CASRTGTSLGDTQYF. The CDR3 DNA follows: TGTGCCAGCAGGACCGGGACTAGCCTTGGTGATACGCAGTATTTT.

This sequence joins TRBV6-4 and TRBJ2-4; D is possibly TRBD2 (5 bases). Germline CDR1 and CDR2: MRHNA and SNTAGT. There are 14 residues in the CDR3. The V end lost 2 bases, the J end lost 1 base, and 6 bases lay between the germline ends. CDR3 DNA sequence: TGTGCCAGCAGTGACAGGGAGGCCAAAAACATTCAGTACTTC. Amino acids: CASSDREAKNIQYF.

This clone came up once. The chain couples TRBV2 to TRBJ2-6, with TRBD1 matching over 10 bases. The germline V gene encodes CDR1 SNHLY and CDR2 FYNNEI. J lost 1 base, V lost 2 bases, and 8 bases had no gene match. The CDR3 loop spans 19 amino acids. CDR3 amino acids: CASSETMTGGASGANVLTF. The CDR3 DNA sequence: TGTGCCAGCAGTGAAACGATGACAGGGGGCGCTTCTGGGGCCAACGTCCTGACTTTC.

The V call is TRBV28, the J call TRBJ2-7; 8 bases are a match to TRBD2. The J segment lost 0 bases and the V segment lost 6 bases, leaving 4 bases of the junction unmatched. Germline values: CDR1 MDHEN, CDR2 SYDVKM. This CDR3 is built from 14 residues. As DNA, the CDR3 is TGTGCCAGCAGGAGCGGGGGCGCCTCCTACGAGCAGTACTTC. Encoded protein: CASRSGGASYEQYF.

V and J are TRBV2 and TRBJ1-6; a possible D gene is TRBD1 (5 bases). This CDR3 contains 13 residues. Per the germline V gene, CDR1 is SNHLY and CDR2 is FYNNEI. V was shortened by 6 bases and J by 10 bases, with 13 bases between the two germline ends. This CDR3 reads CASSQSGSSPLHF. The CDR3 DNA reads as TGTGCCAGCAGCCAGTCAGGGTCCTCACCCCTCCACTTT.

Here the CDR3 reads CAISERPGSNSPLHF. CDR3 in DNA: TGTGCCATCAGTGAGAGGCCAGGAAGTAATTCACCCCTCCACTTT. This sequence joins TRBV10-3 and TRBJ1-6; no definite D call. This CDR3 contains 15 residues. From germline, CDR1 is ENHRY and CDR2 SYGVKD. The V and J ends lost 2 bases and 6 bases respectively, with 11 bases between them.

This clone was observed a handful of times. The CDR3 region has the DNA TGTGCCAGGGGACTAGCGGGGGGAAACGGGGAGCTGTTTTTT. Encoded protein: CARGLAGGNGELFF. The chain joins TRBV6-1 to TRBJ2-2; 15 bases align to TRBD2. V trimming: 9 bases; J trimming: 7 bases; junction bases outside the gene matches: 3. The germline CDR1 and CDR2 sequences are MNHNS and SASEGT. The CDR3 has 14 amino acids.

V usage is TRBV6-6 and J usage is TRBJ1-6; no clear D gene. The CDR3 covers 13 residues. Trimming stripped 6 bases from V and 5 bases from J, with 8 bases between. Germline-derived CDR1 and CDR2 are MNHNY and SVGAGI (reference sequence). For the CDR3, the DNA is TGTGCCAGCAGGGCAGCCGATAATTCACCCCTCCACTTT. Protein sequence: CASRAADNSPLHF.

Concerning this clone itself: Other DNA variants within this sample encode the same CDR3. This rearrangement joins TRBV29-1 to TRBJ2-1, with D perhaps assigned TRBD1 or TRBD2 (5 bases each). Trimming left V 3 bases short and J 6 bases short, with 9 bases between. The V gene's germline CDR1 is SQVTM and CDR2 ANQGSEA. CDR3 length: 12 residues. In DNA, the CDR3 is TGCAGCGTTGAGGGGCTAGCCAATGAGCAGTTCTTC. Amino acids: CSVEGLANEQFF.

This clone was picked up one time. The chain uses TRBV5-1 and TRBJ2-5; D ambiguous. Germline CDR1 and CDR2: SGHRS and YFSETQ. Trimming took off 5 bases at V and 2 bases at J, with 22 bases between the two ends. CDR3 length equals 17 residues. The chain's CDR3 is CASRVGASAQFQETQYF. CDR3 coding DNA: TGCGCCAGCAGAGTGGGTGCGTCCGCTCAGTTTCAAGAGACCCAGTACTTC.

The rearrangement links TRBV6-1 to TRBJ1-5; D is unclear. Trimming took off 2 bases at V and 0 bases at J, with 17 bases between the two ends. The CDR3 is 18 amino acids. The germline V gene has CDR1 MNHNS and CDR2 SASEGT. Written as DNA, the CDR3 is TGTGCCAGCAGTGAAAGTAGGGCGTACGCCTATAGCAATCAGCCCCAGCATTTT. Translation gives CASSESRAYAYSNQPQHF.

This sequence joins TRBV9 and TRBJ2-5; D may be TRBD2 (6 bases). CDR1 is SGDLS and CDR2 is YYNGEE in the germline V gene. Trimming removed 0 bases at V and 0 bases at J, with 12 bases between. This CDR3 contains 16 residues. DNA of the CDR3: TGTGCCAGCAGCGTAGGCCCCCGGACTAACCAAGAGACCCAGTACTTC. Protein sequence: CASSVGPRTNQETQYF.

Turning to this clone: This sample also contains other DNA sequences that code for the same CDR3. This chain joins TRBV18 and TRBJ2-5; 9 nucleotides line up with TRBD1. The germline V gene has CDR1 KGHSH and CDR2 LQKENI. The trim removed 5 bases at V and 2 bases at J, leaving 0 bases unmatched. The CDR3 length is 13 residues. The CDR3 region has the DNA TGTGCCAGCTCAGACAGGGGGCAAGAGACCCAGTACTTC. This sequence encodes CASSDRGQETQYF.